This TCR beta chain was sequenced for a study of vaccination effects on CD4 cells after COVID-19. Comments on this clone: The antigen is undetermined.

This CDR3 comprises 15 residues. Trimming cost V 3 bases and J 3 bases; bases outside gene matches: 4. Germline assignment: CDR1 SGHNT and CDR2 YYREEE (reference sequence). Upon completion of around 9 days in culture, CD4+ T cells were isolated. Only in-frame clones appear in the TCRdb table, and some are missing; sequencing was by immunoSEQ multiplex PCR. Among about 46,000 clones listed, approximately 81% were seen once. The chain couples TRBV5-4 to TRBJ2-3; 10 bases map to TRBD2. The receptor was isolated from a human donor who had a prior SARS-CoV-2 infection. Sequenced here: CD4+ T cells from PBMCs cultured without peptide, sampled before COVID-19 vaccination. CDR3 amino acids: CASSSWTSGTDTQYF. The CDR3 nucleotides read TGTGCCAGCAGCTCCTGGACTAGCGGAACAGATACGCAGTATTTT.